Each of the 18 T cell receptor beta chains below was sequenced from the same sample in a study of cytomegalovirus exposure and HLA in healthy donors. The PCR ran on 60 Vbeta and 13 Jbeta primers. TCRdb's copy holds only in-frame clones and misses some; the assay was immunoSEQ multiplex PCR. Of fewer than 250,000 clones listed, under 80% are singletons. Sequencing input: PBMCs. The source is a man aged 30 to 39 in good health and CMV-seropositive.

This clone was seen more than once but under ten times. At one end, the junction sequence differs from germline, possibly due to a read error. The rearrangement links TRBV29-1 to TRBJ2-3, with 8 bases aligning to TRBD2. Germline values: CDR1 SQVTM, CDR2 ANQGSEA. The CDR3 extends over 14 amino acids. The CDR3 bases are TGCAGCGTCGAAGCGGGAGTGGTAACAGATACGCAGTATTTT. This translates into CSVEAGVVTDTQYF.

This clone has a single count. This chain uses TRBV9 with TRBJ2-3; 12 bases agree with TRBD2. This CDR3 is 15 amino acids long. The germline V gene has CDR1 SGDLS and CDR2 YYNGEE. Trimming at V came to 3 bases and at J to 6 bases, leaving 5 bases not matched to a gene. The CDR3 bases are TGTGCCAGCAGCGCACTAGCGGGAGGACGCGATACGCAGTATTTT. Its translation: CASSALAGGRDTQYF.

The V call is TRBV7-2, the J call TRBJ1-6, with D perhaps matching TRBD1 (6 bases). Germline lookup yields CDR1 SGHTA and CDR2 FQGNSA. The V gene lost 2 bases and the J gene lost 5 bases, with 10 bases spanning the gap. The CDR3 contains 15 residues. The CDR3 region has the DNA TGTGCCAGCAGCTTACAGGGGACGAATAATTCACCCCTCCACTTT. It yields the protein CASSLQGTNNSPLHF.

V gene TRBV6-5 combines with J gene TRBJ1-3; the D is unclear. Germline CDR1 is MNHEY and CDR2 is SVGAGI. This CDR3 has 15 amino acids. The V end lost 0 bases, the J end lost 1 base, and 7 bases lay between the germline ends. CDR3 residues: CASSYSSRSGNTIYF. For the CDR3, the DNA is TGTGCCAGCAGTTACTCGAGCAGGTCTGGAAACACCATATATTTT.

The rearrangement joins TRBV2 to TRBJ2-1; 12 nucleotides line up with TRBD2. The V gene end was trimmed by 10 bases and the J gene end by 5 bases; junction bases not matched to a gene: 6. The germline V gene has CDR1 SNHLY and CDR2 FYNNEI. CDR3 size: 14 residues. The CDR3 loop reads CATTRLAGDNEQFF. CDR3 nucleotide sequence: TGTGCCACTACCCGACTAGCGGGAGACAATGAGCAGTTCTTC.

J is TRBJ2-3 and V is TRBV5-4; TRBD2 aligns across 8 bases. The CDR3 runs to 15 residues. Losses at the gene ends were 4 bases for V and 4 bases for J; bases not matched to a gene: 8. Per the germline V gene, CDR1 is SGHNT and CDR2 is YYREEE (reference sequence). CDR3 residues: CASSPGGPRADTQYF. The CDR3, as DNA: TGTGCCAGCAGCCCGGGGGGGCCAAGGGCAGATACGCAGTATTTT.

The chain combines TRBV28 with TRBJ1-2; D possibly corresponds to TRBD1 (5 bases). With 7 bases removed from V and 4 bases from J, the gap between germline ends came to 16 bases. This CDR3 region has 14 residues. From germline, CDR1 is MDHEN and CDR2 SYDVKM. CDR3 nucleotide sequence: TGTGCCAGCACCACGACAGCAAGACCCTATGGCTACACCTTC. Protein sequence: CASTTTARPYGYTF.

The chain carries TRBV9 and TRBJ2-7; D call uncertain. Germline CDR1 and CDR2: SGDLS and YYNGEE. Trimming shortened V by 4 bases and J by 3 bases, and 20 bases separated the two germline ends. The CDR3 loop spans 16 amino acids. DNA for the CDR3: TGTGCCAGCAGCCCCCTCGGTGAGCCGGTGCGCTACGAGCAGTACTTC. This translates into CASSPLGEPVRYEQYF.

This clone has a handful of counts. The rearrangement joins TRBV6-5 to TRBJ1-6; 7 bases line up with TRBD1. Germline V CDR1 and CDR2: MNHEY, SVGAGI. CDR3 length: 14 amino acids. Trimming at V came to 4 bases and at J to 5 bases, leaving 2 bases not matched to a gene. In DNA form, the CDR3 reads TGTGCCAGCAGTTGGGACAGAGATAATTCACCCCTCCACTTT. Amino acids: CASSWDRDNSPLHF.

This clone has only a few counts. V is TRBV19 and J is TRBJ2-1, with TRBD1 matching over 8 bases. Trimming removed 4 bases from V and 3 bases from J; junction bases left unmatched: 8. The CDR3 sequence is 16 residues long. The germline gives CDR1 LNHDA, CDR2 SQIVND (reference sequence). The CDR3: CASSNQGAPLYNEQFF. CDR3 DNA: TGTGCCAGTAGTAATCAGGGGGCCCCCCTCTACAATGAGCAGTTCTTC.

The V call is TRBV27, the J call TRBJ2-5, with a weak D call TRBD2 (7 bases). The germline V gene encodes CDR1 MNHEY and CDR2 SMNVEV (reference sequence). This CDR3 spans 14 amino acids. The V end lost 9 bases, the J end lost 1 base, and 15 bases lay between the germline ends. This CDR3 is CASTRAGAQETQYF. DNA for the CDR3: TGTGCCAGTACCCGGGCGGGGGCCCAAGAGACCCAGTACTTC.

The chain carries TRBV7-9 and TRBJ2-1, with TRBD2 matching 8 bases. The CDR3 sequence is 15 residues long. The germline CDR1 and CDR2 sequences are SEHNR and FQNEAQ (reference sequence). V shed 5 bases, J shed 5 bases, and the junction held 8 bases outside the gene matches. CDR3 coding DNA: TGTGCCAGCAGCCCACCCGGGACTAGGAACAATGAGCAGTTCTTC. Encoded protein: CASSPPGTRNNEQFF.

The chain combines TRBV30 with TRBJ1-1; 8 bases agree with TRBD1. V gave up 4 bases and J gave up 5 bases; unmatched junction bases: 6. The CDR3 has 13 residues. Per the germline V gene, CDR1 is GTSNPN and CDR2 is SVGIG (reference sequence). The CDR3: CAWKGQGKTEAFF. The CDR3, as DNA: TGTGCCTGGAAAGGACAGGGCAAAACTGAAGCTTTCTTT.

The chain has TRBV29-1 and TRBJ1-1, with a weak D call TRBD1 (6 bases). V was shortened by 8 bases and J by 1 base, with 11 bases between the two germline ends. Germline V gives CDR1 SQVTM, CDR2 ANQGSEA. The CDR3 runs 12 residues. The CDR3, as DNA: TGCAGCAGTAGGACAGCGAACACTGAAGCTTTCTTT. Translation gives CSSRTANTEAFF.

This sequence joins TRBV25-1 and TRBJ2-7, with a tentative D call TRBD2 (7 bases). Germline V gene lookup returns CDR1 MGHDK and CDR2 SYGVNS. The CDR3 runs 17 residues. V lost 4 bases to trimming and J lost 2 bases, with 21 bases between them. DNA of the CDR3: TGTGCCAGCAGTGGATATGGGGGGGCAGGGTCCCCCTACGAGCAGTACTTC. Amino acid sequence: CASSGYGGAGSPYEQYF.

Notes on this clone: The sample carries other DNA sequences with the same CDR3. This chain connects TRBV30 to TRBJ1-5; D might be TRBD1 (6 bases). Trimming left V 5 bases short and J 4 bases short, with 12 bases between. CDR1 and CDR2 from the germline V gene are GTSNPN and SVGIG (reference sequence). This CDR3 spans 13 amino acids. The CDR3 DNA sequence: TGTGCCTGGTCTCGGACAGAGAATCAGCCCCAGCATTTT. Translation: CAWSRTENQPQHF.

The gene calls are TRBV7-3 and TRBJ1-1, with TRBD1 matching 9 bases. After removal of 3 bases from V and 3 bases from J, the junction contained 2 bases not matched to a gene. This CDR3 comprises 14 residues. Germline CDR1 is SGHTA and CDR2 is FQGTGA. In DNA, the CDR3 is TGTGCCAGCAGCTTGAGACAGGGGGACACTGAAGCTTTCTTT. Amino acids: CASSLRQGDTEAFF.

This clone was seen only once. The chain has TRBV4-3 and TRBJ2-1; 13 bases fit TRBD2. Losses at the gene ends were 1 base for V and 7 bases for J; bases not matched to a gene: 7. Germline CDR1 is LGHNA and CDR2 is YSLEER. The CDR3 contains 17 residues. CDR3: CASSQGTSGSRFNEQFF. CDR3 sequence (DNA): TGCGCCAGCAGCCAAGGGACTAGCGGGAGTCGCTTTAATGAGCAGTTCTTC.